Presented here are 17 T cell receptor beta chains from one specimen sequenced in a study of shared clonotypes between healthy human individuals (dated by TCRdb to the early 2020s). Libraries were prepared through the immunoSEQ multiplex PCR assay. The table was pulled from immuneACCESS by TCRdb, which kept in-frame rearrangements only. Such tables lose some clones; where checked, under half of the loss comes from unresolved V genes, and the rest has no known cause. This sample lists about 490,000 clones; approximately 79% were detected once. 12% of the sample is held by the ten biggest clonotypes. The sequenced material came from PBMCs. The receptors were sampled from a woman between 35 and 50 years old in good health. Some clones in this sample may be carry-over from other donors' samples.

The table lists this clone with a count of one. The rearrangement joins TRBV5-1 to TRBJ2-7; 12 nucleotides align to TRBD2. Germline trimming cut 1 base from V and 3 bases from J; bases unmatched to any gene: 2. The germline CDR1 and CDR2 sequences are SGHRS and YFSETQ. The CDR3 has 15 residues. The CDR3 sequence: CASSLKTSGSYEQYF. Here the CDR3 DNA reads TGCGCCAGCAGCTTGAAGACTAGCGGGAGCTACGAGCAGTACTTC. Combining the CDR3 with reference TRBV5-1 and TRBJ2-7 gives the whole variable domain KAGVTQTPRYLIKTRGQQVTLSCSPISGHRSVSWYQQTPGQGLQFLFEYFSETQRNKGNFPGRFSGRQFSNSRSEMNVSTLELGDSALYLCASSLKTSGSYEQYFGPGTRLTVT.

This clone was observed a handful of times. A read error may explain this, as a much larger clone is one base away. This sample also contains other DNA sequences that code for the same CDR3. V is TRBV5-1 and J is TRBJ1-1; D is ambiguous. The CDR3 spans 13 residues. In germline, CDR1 is SGHRS, CDR2 YFSETQ. CDR3 nucleotides: TGCGCCAGTAGCTTGGAGGGAACCCCTGAAGCTTTCTTT. This sequence encodes CASSLEGTPEAFF.

The CDR3 reads CASSMQASHQPQHF. As DNA, the CDR3 is TGTGCCAGTAGTATGCAGGCGTCACATCAGCCCCAGCATTTT. This chain uses TRBV19 with TRBJ1-5; D is ambiguous. This CDR3 has 14 residues. The V end was cut by 3 bases, the J end by 5 bases, with 11 bases between. The germline V gene has CDR1 LNHDA and CDR2 SQIVND (reference sequence). The full variable domain, with the rest looked up from reference TRBV19 and TRBJ1-5, is DGGITQSPKYLFRKEGQNVTLSCEQNLNHDAMYWYRQDPGQGLRLIYYSQIVNDFQKGDIAEGYSVSREKKESFPLTVTSAQKNPTAFYLCASSMQASHQPQHFGDGTRLSIL.

V is TRBV6-1 and J is TRBJ1-1, with 11 bases aligning to TRBD1. Germline V gives CDR1 MNHNS, CDR2 SASEGT. CDR3 length equals 15 residues. After removal of 3 bases from V and 4 bases from J, the junction contained 4 bases not matched to a gene. The CDR3: CASSDWTGGGTEAFF. The CDR3 region has the DNA TGTGCCAGCAGTGACTGGACAGGGGGCGGCACTGAAGCTTTCTTT.

The CDR3 region has the DNA TGCAGTGGACTACACCAAGAGACCCAGTACTTC. The encoded protein is CSGLHQETQYF. The chain is built from TRBV20-1 and TRBJ2-5; possible D gene TRBD2, 5 bases. V was cut by 7 bases and J by 0 bases, with 6 bases left in between. The CDR3 spans 11 residues. Germline CDR1 is DFQATT and CDR2 is SNEGSKA (reference sequence).

The V and J genes are TRBV7-9 and TRBJ1-2; 8 positions agree with TRBD1. V was clipped by 5 bases and J by 7 bases; unmatched bases: 12. Germline V gene lookup returns CDR1 SEHNR and CDR2 FQNEAQ (reference sequence). This CDR3 is 15 amino acids long. The CDR3 region is CASSQRGQGAGGYTF. DNA for the CDR3: TGTGCCAGCAGCCAAAGGGGCCAGGGGGCGGGTGGCTACACCTTC.

This clone was observed a few times. The chain combines TRBV28 with TRBJ1-2; possible D gene TRBD1, 5 bases. Germline CDR1 reads MDHEN; CDR2 reads SYDVKM. This CDR3 spans 13 amino acids. CDR3 in DNA: TGTGCGACGGGGCCTATCTCTAACTATGGCTACACCTTC. It is translated as CATGPISNYGYTF.

The sample holds one count of this clone. A much larger clone lies a single base off, so this may be a read error. This chain joins TRBV15 and TRBJ2-7, with TRBD2 matching 7 bases. This CDR3 comprises 15 residues. The V segment lost 5 bases and the J segment 2 bases; nucleotides outside the gene matches: 9. Germline V CDR1 and CDR2: LNHNV, YYDKDF (reference sequence). The chain's CDR3 is CATSAATAGAYEQYF. The DNA of the CDR3 is TGTGCCACCAGCGCGGCCACGGCGGGGGCCTACGAGCAGTACTTC.

Turning to this clone: Additional DNA sequences in this sample encode the identical CDR3. J is TRBJ2-7 and V is TRBV6-1; D is unresolved. Germline lookup yields CDR1 MNHNS and CDR2 SASEGT. V dropped 4 bases and J dropped 0 bases, with 4 bases sitting between them. This CDR3 has 12 amino acids. The CDR3 nucleotides read TGTGCCAGCAGTGCTGGCTCCTACGAGCAGTACTTC. It specifies CASSAGSYEQYF.

This rearrangement joins TRBV5-1 to TRBJ2-5; 8 bases are a match to TRBD1. This CDR3 has 16 residues. CDR1 is SGHRS, CDR2 YFSETQ, per germline. Trimming took 0 bases from V and 1 from J; bases not matched to a gene: 5. The CDR3 loop reads CASSLAPGTGQETQYF. The CDR3 coding sequence is TGCGCCAGCAGCTTGGCTCCCGGGACAGGCCAAGAGACCCAGTACTTC.

J is TRBJ2-6 and V is TRBV4-3, with TRBD1 as a possible D gene (6 bases). Trimming stripped 0 bases from V and 2 bases from J, with 14 bases between. The length of the CDR3 is 18 residues. Germline CDR1 reads LGHNA; CDR2 reads YSLEER. CDR3 DNA: TGCGCCAGCAGCCAAGAGGGGGCAAGGGGACCTGGGGCCAACGTCCTGACTTTC. Amino acid sequence: CASSQEGARGPGANVLTF.

The CDR3 DNA is TGTGCCAGTAGGGAAACGGGAGGGCGAGCCGATACGCAGTATTTT. Its translation is CASRETGGRADTQYF. The gene calls are TRBV19 and TRBJ2-3; the match to TRBD2 covers 8 bases. With 6 bases clipped from V and 6 bases from J, the junction kept 11 bases outside the gene matches. Germline CDR1 reads LNHDA; CDR2 reads SQIVND (reference sequence). This CDR3 has 15 amino acids. Based on the CDR3 plus reference TRBV19 and TRBJ2-3, the full variable domain is DGGITQSPKYLFRKEGQNVTLSCEQNLNHDAMYWYRQDPGQGLRLIYYSQIVNDFQKGDIAEGYSVSREKKESFPLTVTSAQKNPTAFYLCASRETGGRADTQYFGPGTRLTVL.

A few counts support this clone. The chain recombines TRBV9 with TRBJ1-2, with D maybe TRBD1 (5 bases). Per germline, CDR1 SGDLS and CDR2 YYNGEE. The CDR3 runs 14 residues. Trimming cost V 5 bases and J 6 bases, with 17 bases left between them. In DNA, the CDR3 is TGTGCCAGCAGAGGGGACGGGCGAGGGGATGGCTACACCTTC. The encoded protein is CASRGDGRGDGYTF.

The chain carries TRBV7-9 and TRBJ1-2, with D perhaps TRBD1 (5 bases). Deletions cut 2 bases from V and 0 bases from J, with 10 bases between. CDR3 length: 15 residues. Per the germline V gene, CDR1 is SEHNR and CDR2 is FQNEAQ (reference sequence). DNA of the CDR3: TGTGCCAGCAGCTTAAGGGGCAGTACTAACTATGGCTACACCTTC. It translates to CASSLRGSTNYGYTF.

The rearrangement uses TRBV7-9 and TRBJ2-3, with a possible D match to TRBD1 (6 bases). CDR1 is SEHNR and CDR2 is FQNEAQ in the germline V gene (reference sequence). Trimming removed 5 bases at V and 2 bases at J, with 11 bases between. This CDR3 region has 14 residues. This CDR3 is CASSQDRDTDTQYF. CDR3 sequence (DNA): TGTGCCAGCAGCCAGGACAGAGACACAGATACGCAGTATTTT.

V gene TRBV27 combines with J gene TRBJ1-2; 10 bases are shared with TRBD1. This CDR3 spans 15 amino acids. From germline, CDR1 is MNHEY and CDR2 SMNVEV (reference sequence). Trimming at V came to 6 bases and at J to 5 bases, leaving 9 bases not matched to a gene. The CDR3 region is CASSPSMGQGYGYTF. CDR3 nucleotides: TGTGCCAGCAGCCCGAGTATGGGACAGGGGTATGGCTACACCTTC.

A note on this clone: This CDR3 is also generated by other DNA sequences in the sample. The J gene is TRBJ2-3, the V gene TRBV11-2, with D unclear. This CDR3 spans 12 amino acids. Trimming left V 5 bases short and J 5 bases short, with 8 bases between. Germline V gene sequence: CDR1 SGHAT, CDR2 FQNNGV. CDR3 sequence reads: CASSPSRDTQYF. DNA of the CDR3: TGTGCCAGCAGCCCAAGCCGAGATACGCAGTATTTT.